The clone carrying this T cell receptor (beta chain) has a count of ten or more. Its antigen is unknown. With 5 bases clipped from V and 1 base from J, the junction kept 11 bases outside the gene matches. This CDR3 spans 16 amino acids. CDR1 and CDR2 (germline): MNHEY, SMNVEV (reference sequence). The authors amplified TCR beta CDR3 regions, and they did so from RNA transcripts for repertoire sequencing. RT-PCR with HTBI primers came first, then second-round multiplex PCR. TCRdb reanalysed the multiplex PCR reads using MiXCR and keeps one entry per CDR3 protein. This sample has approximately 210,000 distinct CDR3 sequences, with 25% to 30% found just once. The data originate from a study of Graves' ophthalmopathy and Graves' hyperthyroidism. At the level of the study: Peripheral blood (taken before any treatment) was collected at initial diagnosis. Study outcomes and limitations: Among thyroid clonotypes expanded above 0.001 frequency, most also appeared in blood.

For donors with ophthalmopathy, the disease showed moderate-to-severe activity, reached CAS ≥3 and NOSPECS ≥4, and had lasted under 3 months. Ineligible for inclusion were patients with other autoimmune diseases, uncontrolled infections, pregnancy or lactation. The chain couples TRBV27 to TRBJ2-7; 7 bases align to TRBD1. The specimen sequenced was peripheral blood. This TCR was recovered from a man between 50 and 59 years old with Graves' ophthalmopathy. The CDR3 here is CASSPPWQGDSYEQYF. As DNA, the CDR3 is TGTGCCAGCAGTCCCCCGTGGCAGGGGGATTCCTACGAGCAGTACTTC.